The clone carrying this TCR beta chain occurred a few times. Antigen specificity is unknown. This entry belongs to a study of identical twins. Points from the study as a whole: Findings depended on cross-sectional statistics rather than tracking the same donors. Twin pairs had excess sharing that was weaker in beta out-of-frame sequences.

The CDR3 loop spans 13 amino acids. The V gene's germline CDR1 is LGHDT and CDR2 YNNKEL (reference sequence). With 2 bases removed from V and 4 bases from J, the gap between germline ends came to 7 bases. With template switching, a universal primer site was added, and the cDNA carried unique molecular identifiers. TCRdb called the 5' RACE reads again in MiXCR, with one record for every CDR3 protein. The table has approximately 1.8 million distinct CDR3 sequences, more than 30% seen once. The V gene is TRBV3-1, the J gene TRBJ2-3; D gene unclear. The specimen sequenced was cord blood. The source is a newborn girl in good health. CDR3 residues: CASSQIAPDTQYF. CDR3 nucleotide sequence: TGTGCCAGCAGCCAAATAGCTCCAGATACGCAGTATTTT.